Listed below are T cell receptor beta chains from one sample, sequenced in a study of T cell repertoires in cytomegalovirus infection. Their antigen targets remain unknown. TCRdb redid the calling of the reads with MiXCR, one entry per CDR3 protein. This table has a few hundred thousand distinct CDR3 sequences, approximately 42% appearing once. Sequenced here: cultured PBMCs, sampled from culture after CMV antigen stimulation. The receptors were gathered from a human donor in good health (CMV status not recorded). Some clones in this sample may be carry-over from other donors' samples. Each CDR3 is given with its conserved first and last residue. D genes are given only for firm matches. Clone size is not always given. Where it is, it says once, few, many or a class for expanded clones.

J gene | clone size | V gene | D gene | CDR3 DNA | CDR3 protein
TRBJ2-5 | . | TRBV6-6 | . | TGTGCCAGCAGCCGACCGAACCAAGAGTCCCAGTACTTC | CASSRPNQESQYF
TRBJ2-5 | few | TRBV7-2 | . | TGTGCCAGCAGCTTTGGAGGGTTGGAGACCCAGTACTTC | CASSFGGLETQYF
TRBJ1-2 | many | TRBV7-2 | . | TGTGCCAGCAGCGGGCGCCCCAAGAATTCTAACTATGGCTACACCTTC | CASSGRPKNSNYGYTF
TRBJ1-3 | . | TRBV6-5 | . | TGTGCCAGCAGACCCTCGCCCAAGACTGGAAACACCATATATTTT | CASRPSPKTGNTIYF
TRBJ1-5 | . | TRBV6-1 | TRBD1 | TGTGCCAGCAGTCCCGACAGGGGGCTGAATCAGCCCCAGCATTTT | CASSPDRGLNQPQHF
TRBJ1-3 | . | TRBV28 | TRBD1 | TGTGCCAGCAGTTTAATTTTACAGGGGGCTGGAAACACCATATATTTT | CASSLILQGAGNTIYF
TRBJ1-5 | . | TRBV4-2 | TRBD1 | TGTGCCAGCAGCCAATTTCCCACAGGGGTCCAAAGCAATCAGCCCCAGCATTTT | CASSQFPTGVQSNQPQHF
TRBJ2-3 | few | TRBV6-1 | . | TGTGCCAGCTACTCTTTATCCCCCTTCACAGATACGCAGTATTTT | CASYSLSPFTDTQYF
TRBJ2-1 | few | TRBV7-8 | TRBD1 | TGTGCCAGCAGGTCCGACAGGGGCCCTCACAATGAGCAGTTCTTC | CASRSDRGPHNEQFF
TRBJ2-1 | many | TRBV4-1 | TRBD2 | TGCGCCAGCAGCCAAGATGCGGGGGGGCCTGGTGATGAGCAGTTCTTC | CASSQDAGGPGDEQFF
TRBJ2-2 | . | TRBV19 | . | TGTGCCACCCGGGAGACAGGGCTTCCCGGCGGGGAGCTGTTTTTT | CATRETGLPGGELFF
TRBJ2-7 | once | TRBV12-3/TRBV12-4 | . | TGTGCCAGCGGACGGGGGCCCGTCTACGAGCAGTACTTC | CASGRGPVYEQYF
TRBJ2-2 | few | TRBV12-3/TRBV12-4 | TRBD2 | TGTGCCAGCCGGGTAGCGGGGTCAGGCGGGGAGCTGTTTTTT | CASRVAGSGGELFF
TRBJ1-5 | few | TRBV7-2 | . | TGTGCCAGCAGCTTTAGGGGGTTGGGCAATCAGCCCCAGCATTTT | CASSFRGLGNQPQHF
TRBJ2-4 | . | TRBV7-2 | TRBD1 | TGTGCCAGCAGCACCGGGACAGGGTCAGACATTCAGTACTTC | CASSTGTGSDIQYF
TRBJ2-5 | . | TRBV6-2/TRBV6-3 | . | TGTGCCAGCAGTTACAACAGGGGAGGAGAGACCCAGTACTTC | CASSYNRGGETQYF
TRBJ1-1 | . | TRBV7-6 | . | TGTGCCAGCAGCTTAGGAGGTGACAGGGAAGCTTTCTTT | CASSLGGDREAFF
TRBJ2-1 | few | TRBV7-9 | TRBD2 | TGTGCCAGCACCCCCGGGAGCGGGAGGGCGGATGAGCAGTTCTTC | CASTPGSGRADEQFF
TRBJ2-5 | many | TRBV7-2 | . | TGTGCCAGCAGCTTGGGTCGGTACCAAGAGACCCAGTACTTC | CASSLGRYQETQYF
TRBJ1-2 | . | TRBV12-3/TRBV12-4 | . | TGTGCCAGCAGCCTGGGGGGTGGGATTCGTGGCTACACCTTC | CASSLGGGIRGYTF
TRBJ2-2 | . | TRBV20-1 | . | TGCAGTGCCCCCGCCCTACAGGACACCGGGGAGCTGTTTTTT | CSAPALQDTGELFF
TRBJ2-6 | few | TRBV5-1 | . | TGCGCCAGCAGAGACCCTTCTGGGGCCAACGTCCTGACTTTC | CASRDPSGANVLTF
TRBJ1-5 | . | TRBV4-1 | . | TGCGCCAGCAGCCAAGATCTTGATCAGCCCCAGCAGTTT | CASSQDLDQPQQF
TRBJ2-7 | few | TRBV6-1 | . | TGTGCCAGCCAGGCGAGGGGCGGGTACGAGCAGTACTTC | CASQARGGYEQYF
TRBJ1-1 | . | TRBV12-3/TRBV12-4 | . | TGTGCCAGCACCCTTGGGGTCGGGGCTCGTGCTTTCTTT | CASTLGVGARAFF
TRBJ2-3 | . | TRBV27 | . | TGTGCCAGCAGTTTATTTGTAGCAGATACGCAGTATTTT | CASSLFVADTQYF
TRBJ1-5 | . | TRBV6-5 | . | TGTGCCAGCCGGCGAGGGTCGGATCAGCCCCAGCATTTT | CASRRGSDQPQHF
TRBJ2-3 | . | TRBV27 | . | TGTGCCAGCAGTTCCCTAGCGAGCGGGACGCAGTATTTT | CASSSLASGTQYF
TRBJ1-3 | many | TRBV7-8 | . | TGTGCCAGCAGCTTTGCCTCTGGAAACACCATATATTTT | CASSFASGNTIYF
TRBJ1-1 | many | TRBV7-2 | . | TGTGCCAGCAGCTTAGGGCGGCTTATGAACACTGAAGCTTTCTTT | CASSLGRLMNTEAFF
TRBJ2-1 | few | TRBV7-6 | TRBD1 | TGTGCCAGCAGCTTCCTGACGTCTGTCGGGACAGGAAGACTCAATGAGCAGTTCTTC | CASSFLTSVGTGRLNEQFF
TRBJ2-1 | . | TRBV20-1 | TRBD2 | TGCAGTGCTATCTTTCCCGGGACTAGCACCAATGAGCAGTTCTTC | CSAIFPGTSTNEQFF
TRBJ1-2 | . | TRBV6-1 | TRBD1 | TGTGCCAGCAGTCCGACAGGGATGTATGGCTACACCTTC | CASSPTGMYGYTF
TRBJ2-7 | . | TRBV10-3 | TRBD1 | TGTGCCATCAGTGAGGGGGGGACAGGGGCTCTCTACGAGCAGTACTTC | CAISEGGTGALYEQYF
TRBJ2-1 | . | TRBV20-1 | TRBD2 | TGCAGTGCTGCGAAACTAGCGGGAGTAAACGAGCAGTTCTTC | CSAAKLAGVNEQFF
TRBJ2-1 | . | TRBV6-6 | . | TGTGCCAGCAGCGAAAGGCTCCTTAACTACAATGAGCAGTTCTTC | CASSERLLNYNEQFF
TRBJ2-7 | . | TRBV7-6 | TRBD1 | TGTGCCAGCAGCCCCGGACAGGGGGCGTGGGACGAGCAGTACTTC | CASSPGQGAWDEQYF
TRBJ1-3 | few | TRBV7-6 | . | TGTGCCAGCAGCTTCTTCAGGATCTCTGGAAACACCATATATTTT | CASSFFRISGNTIYF
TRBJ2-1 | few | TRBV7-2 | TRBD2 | TGTGCCAGCAGCTCCAGACTAGCGGGAGGTAGAGAGCAGTTCTTC | CASSSRLAGGREQFF
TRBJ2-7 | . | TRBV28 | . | TGTGCCAGCAGTACTGACGAGCAGTACTTC | CASSTDEQYF
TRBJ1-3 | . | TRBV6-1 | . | TGTGCCAGCAGTGAACATTACTCTGGAAACACCATATATTTT | CASSEHYSGNTIYF
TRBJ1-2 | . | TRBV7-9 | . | TGTGCCAGCAGCTTGTATGGTTGGGGCTACACCTTC | CASSLYGWGYTF
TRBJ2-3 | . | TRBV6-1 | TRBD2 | TGTGCCAGCAGTGGTGTCCAGCGGCGGGGGAGGGATACGCAGTATTTT | CASSGVQRRGRDTQYF
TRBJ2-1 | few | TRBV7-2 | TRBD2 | TGTGCCAGCAGCTCCCTAGCGGGAGGAAGCTACAATGAGCAGTTCTTC | CASSSLAGGSYNEQFF
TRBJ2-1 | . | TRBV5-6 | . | TGTGCCAGCAGCTTGGATCGGGTGAGCTCCTACAATGAGCAGTTCTTC | CASSLDRVSSYNEQFF
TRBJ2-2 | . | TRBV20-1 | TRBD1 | TGCAGTGCTTTAGACAGGGAGTACACCGGGGAGCTGTTTTTT | CSALDREYTGELFF
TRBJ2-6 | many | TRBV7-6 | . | TGTGCCAGCAGCTTAGAGGGCACTGGCTCTGGGGCCAACGTCCTGACTTTC | CASSLEGTGSGANVLTF
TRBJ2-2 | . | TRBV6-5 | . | TGTGCCAGCAGACCCCTGGGGGAAACCCGAAACACCGGGGAGCTGTTTTTT | CASRPLGETRNTGELFF
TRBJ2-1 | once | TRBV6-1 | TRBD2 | TGTGCCAGCAAACCGGGACTAGCTCTCAATGAGCAGTTCTTC | CASKPGLALNEQFF
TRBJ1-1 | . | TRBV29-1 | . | TGCAGCGTTCGGACTCTCGGGGGAACTGAAGCTTTCTTT | CSVRTLGGTEAFF
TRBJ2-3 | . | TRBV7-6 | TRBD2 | TGTGCCAGCAGCTTAGTTAGCGGGAGTGACTTT | CASSLVSGSDF
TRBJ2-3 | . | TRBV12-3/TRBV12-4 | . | TGTGCCAGCAGTTTAGCACAGGATCCCCGGGATACGCAGTATTTT | CASSLAQDPRDTQYF
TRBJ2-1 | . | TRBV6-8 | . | TGTGCCAGCAGTTACTCCTTTAGCGGCTATGAGCAGTTCTTC | CASSYSFSGYEQFF
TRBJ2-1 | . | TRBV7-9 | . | TGTGCCAGCACCTACTCCGGGACCTATTACAATGAGCAGTTGTTC | CASTYSGTYYNEQLF
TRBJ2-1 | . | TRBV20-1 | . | TGCAGTGCTAGTATGAGTGGGCAGAACTCCTACAATGAGCAGTTCTTC | CSASMSGQNSYNEQFF
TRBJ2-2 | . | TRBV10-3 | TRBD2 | TGTGCCATCAGTGAGCAGGCGGGGGCGAACACCGGGGAGCTGTTTTTT | CAISEQAGANTGELFF